The present entry profiles one T cell receptor (beta chain) with its context. The antigen is undetermined. The data were obtained in a study of beta chain features in type 1 diabetes. Reverse transcribing all isolated RNA meant expressed TCRB transcripts were sequenced. Clones were sequenced by immunoSEQ multiplex PCR, and TCRdb holds only the in-frame ones, with some missing. The profile shows a few hundred thousand clones, about 15% of them singletons. Broader study findings: A moderate, significant TCRB CDR3 shortening appeared in type 1 diabetes across four CD4+ subsets.

Per the germline V gene, CDR1 is SGHTA and CDR2 is FQGNSA. V gave up 1 base and J gave up 2 bases, with 14 bases separating them. CDR3 length: 16 residues. This clonotype originated in a man under 40 with type 1 diabetes. Sequenced sample: naive CD4+ T cells from blood. This sequence joins TRBV7-2 and TRBJ2-5; D gene unclear. The CDR3 coding sequence is TGTGCCAGCAGCTTAGTTCCGATACAGCTTCAAGAGACCCAGTACTTC. Protein sequence: CASSLVPIQLQETQYF.